Listed here is a single TCR beta chain. The data belong to a study of cytomegalovirus exposure and HLA in healthy donors. PCR involved 60 Vbeta and 13 Jbeta primers. The protocol was immunoSEQ multiplex PCR, while the TCRdb copy is restricted to in-frame clones and leaves out a portion. The table counts about 110,000 clones; less than 4.5% lies in the top ten. Germline CDR1 reads SGHDT; CDR2 reads YYEEEE. V trimming: 4 bases; J trimming: 4 bases; junction bases outside the gene matches: 13. The CDR3 runs to 16 residues. The receptor comes from a man aged 18 to 35 in good health and CMV-seronegative. The rearrangement uses TRBV5-6 and TRBJ2-7; 8 nucleotides line up with TRBD1. The specimen sequenced was PBMCs. The CDR3 DNA is TGTGCCAGCAGCCGCGGGTTAGGGACAGGAGCTTACGAGCAGTACTTC. It specifies CASSRGLGTGAYEQYF.